This paragraph reports one T cell receptor (beta chain). What it binds is not known. This sample stems from a study of cytotoxic CD8 clonotypes in ibrutinib-treated CLL. General observations from the study: Having risen at ibrutinib response, clonality had fallen back toward baseline by progression.

Trimming removed 5 bases from V and 5 bases from J; junction bases left unmatched: 2. Germline assignment: CDR1 SEHNR and CDR2 FQNEAQ (reference sequence). There are 15 residues in the CDR3. This table comes from immunoSEQ multiplex PCR, and its TCRdb copy is limited to in-frame clones, with some not included. The sample yields approximately 67,000 clones, about 84% seen once. The source is a human donor with chronic lymphocytic leukemia. The gene calls are TRBV7-9 and TRBJ2-2; 13 bases match TRBD2. The sequences come from PBMCs, collected at disease progression, from a patient treated with ibrutinib. CDR3 DNA: TGTGCCAGCAGCCCGACTAGCGGGAGGACCGGGGAGCTGTTTTTT. Translation gives CASSPTSGRTGELFF.